Each of the 32 T cell receptor beta chains below was sequenced from the same sample in a study of OX40 agonist ivuxolimab in advanced cancers. Measured with immunoSEQ multiplex PCR; TCRdb has only the in-frame clones, and not every one. The profile shows approximately 100,000 clones, about 90% of them singletons. Sequenced here: CD4+ or CD8+ T cells sorted from blood, sampled in a trial of the OX40 agonist ivuxolimab. These receptors came from an adult with an advanced solid tumor such as melanoma, head and neck, liver or kidney cancer.

V gene TRBV7-2 combines with J gene TRBJ2-5; TRBD1 might be the D (5 bases). Trimming left V 3 bases short and J 1 base short, with 15 bases between. The length of the CDR3 is 16 residues. Germline V gene lookup returns CDR1 SGHTA and CDR2 FQGNSA. The CDR3 nucleotides read TGTGCCAGCAGCTTGGGTGGGGCAGGCCTCCAAGAGACCCAGTACTTC. It encodes CASSLGGAGLQETQYF.

The CDR3 protein is CASSEAGQAWGYTF. CDR3 nucleotide sequence: TGTGCCAGCAGCGAGGCGGGACAGGCCTGGGGCTACACCTTC. The chain couples TRBV9 to TRBJ1-2; 8 positions agree with TRBD1. This CDR3 is built from 14 residues. Germline CDR1 SGDLS, CDR2 YYNGEE. J was trimmed by 8 bases and V by 3 bases; bases with no gene match: 9. The whole variable domain, filled in from reference TRBV9 and TRBJ1-2, reads DSGVTQTPKHLITATGQRVTLRCSPRSGDLSVYWYQQSLDQGLQFLIQYYNGEERAKGNILERFSAQQFPDLHSELNLSSLELGDSALYFCASSEAGQAWGYTFGSGTRLTVV.

This clone was observed once. The gene calls are TRBV10-3 and TRBJ2-7; D unresolved. The CDR3 length is 14 residues. Per the germline V gene, CDR1 is ENHRY and CDR2 is SYGVKD. The V and J ends lost 4 bases and 0 bases respectively, with 10 bases between them. Here the CDR3 reads CAISAGSGSYEQYF. The CDR3 nucleotides read TGTGCCATCAGTGCTGGGTCGGGCTCCTACGAGCAGTACTTC.

The CDR3 loop reads CASSVDPEAGELFF. The CDR3, as DNA: TGTGCCAGCAGTGTAGACCCAGAGGCCGGGGAGCTGTTTTTT. This chain joins TRBV6-5 and TRBJ2-2; D unclear. The V gene's germline CDR1 is MNHEY and CDR2 SVGAGI. The V end lost 5 bases, the J end lost 6 bases, and 13 bases lay between the germline ends. There are 14 residues in the CDR3.

The chain combines TRBV7-3 with TRBJ2-1; maybe TRBD2 (6 bases). In germline, CDR1 is SGHTA, CDR2 FQGTGA. The germline V and J ends were trimmed by 2 bases and 6 bases, with 11 bases remaining between them. This CDR3 is built from 14 residues. In DNA form, the CDR3 reads TGTGCCAGCAGCTTAGTCCCCGGGGGCAATGAGCAGTTCTTC. Its translation is CASSLVPGGNEQFF. The full variable domain, rest sourced from reference TRBV7-3 and TRBJ2-1, is GAGVSQTPSNKVTEKGKYVELRCDPISGHTALYWYRQSLGQGPEFLIYFQGTGAADDSGLPNDRFFAVRPEGSVSTLKIQRTERGDSAVYLCASSLVPGGNEQFFGPGTRLTVL.

This chain uses TRBV11-3 with TRBJ2-7; 7 positions match TRBD1. Per germline, CDR1 SGHNT and CDR2 YENEEA. The V segment lost 4 bases and the J segment 2 bases; nucleotides outside the gene matches: 14. This CDR3 has 17 amino acids. Here the CDR3 reads CASSSRRTGTETYEQYF. The CDR3 coding sequence is TGTGCCAGCAGCTCGAGGAGGACCGGGACAGAAACCTACGAGCAGTACTTC.

The chain carries TRBV7-2 and TRBJ2-3; 14 positions match TRBD2. The trim removed 5 bases at V and 4 bases at J, leaving 5 bases unmatched. The germline CDR1 and CDR2 sequences are SGHTA and FQGNSA. The CDR3 spans 16 residues. CDR3 protein: CASSTGLAGVADTQYF. In DNA, the CDR3 is TGTGCCAGCAGCACGGGACTAGCGGGAGTCGCAGATACGCAGTATTTT.

This chain links TRBV21-1 with TRBJ1-1. TRBV21-1 is classified as a pseudogene. The CDR3 contains 14 residues. The CDR3 is CASSKERENTEAFF. In DNA form, the CDR3 reads TGTGCCAGCAGCAAAGAGCGGGAGAACACTGAAGCTTTCTTT.

This sequence joins TRBV10-2 and TRBJ1-4; possibly TRBD1 for D (5 bases). This CDR3 is 14 amino acids long. Germline V gene sequence: CDR1 WSHSY, CDR2 SAAADI. V lost 0 bases to trimming and J lost 8 bases, with 10 bases between them. CDR3 in DNA: TGCGCCAGCAGTGAGTCGGGGGGGAGCGAAAAACTGTTTTTT. Amino acids: CASSESGGSEKLFF.

The chain links TRBV7-2 to TRBJ1-2; D unclear. Germline V gene data show CDR1 as SGHTA and CDR2 as FQGNSA. The CDR3 covers 13 residues. The V and J ends lost 5 bases and 0 bases respectively, with 7 bases between them. Here the CDR3 reads CASSGRPNYGYTF. The CDR3 DNA reads as TGTGCCAGCAGCGGTAGGCCTAACTATGGCTACACCTTC. Full variable domain (remainder filled in from reference TRBV7-2 and TRBJ1-2): GAGVSQSPSNKVTEKGKDVELRCDPISGHTALYWYRQSLGQGLEFLIYFQGNSAPDKSGLPSDRFSAERTGGSVSTLTIQRTQQEDSAVYLCASSGRPNYGYTFGSGTRLTVV.

This clone was recorded only once. V is TRBV7-2 and J is TRBJ2-7; TRBD2 aligns across 10 bases. Germline-derived CDR1 and CDR2 are SGHTA and FQGNSA. Unmatched junction bases numbered 1, after V lost 2 bases and J lost 3 bases. This CDR3 spans 14 amino acids. The CDR3 sequence: CASSLRLAGYEQYF. The CDR3 coding sequence is TGTGCCAGCAGCTTACGACTAGCGGGCTACGAGCAGTACTTC.

This clone was found a few times. This chain joins TRBV28 and TRBJ1-1, with D possibly TRBD1 on 5 matching bases. Per germline, CDR1 MDHEN and CDR2 SYDVKM. V gave up 8 bases and J gave up 1 base, with 14 bases separating them. The CDR3 is 14 amino acids. The CDR3 protein is CASLRVGTNTEAFF. The CDR3 bases are TGTGCCAGCTTGAGGGTGGGGACGAACACTGAAGCTTTCTTT.

The genes are TRBV28 and TRBJ2-3; D ambiguous. Germline loops: CDR1 MDHEN, CDR2 SYDVKM. This CDR3 has 14 amino acids. Trimming left V 1 base short and J 11 bases short, with 16 bases between. The CDR3 loop reads CASSLSLLLVGQYF. CDR3 nucleotide sequence: TGTGCCAGCAGTTTATCCCTTCTTCTGGTGGGGCAGTATTTT.

The V gene is TRBV30, the J gene TRBJ1-3, with D possibly being TRBD1 (5 bases). The CDR3 sequence is 16 residues long. CDR1 and CDR2 from the germline V gene are GTSNPN and SVGIG (reference sequence). The CDR3 loop reads CGLLGGDRRSGNTIYF. Here the CDR3 DNA reads TGTGGGCTCCTCGGGGGGGACCGCCGCTCTGGAAACACCATATATTTT.

The chain carries TRBV19 and TRBJ1-4; D is uncertain. CDR3 size: 12 residues. CDR1 is LNHDA, CDR2 SQIVND, per germline (reference sequence). Trimming shortened V by 2 bases and J by 8 bases, and 6 bases separated the two germline ends. CDR3 amino acids: CASSIRPEKLFF. The CDR3 DNA follows: TGTGCCAGTAGTATAAGGCCCGAAAAACTGTTTTTT.

The rearrangement joins TRBV5-8 to TRBJ1-1; 10 bases are shared with TRBD1. Germline V gives CDR1 SGHTS, CDR2 YDEGEE. The CDR3 runs to 15 residues. V was clipped by 2 bases and J by 3 bases; unmatched bases: 4. CDR3 bases: TGTGCCAGCAGCTTATCCGGGACAGGGGACACTGAAGCTTTCTTT. This translates into CASSLSGTGDTEAFF.

The chain links TRBV7-9 to TRBJ2-7; TRBD1 matches at 7 bases. The V gene end was trimmed by 5 bases and the J gene end by 6 bases; junction bases not matched to a gene: 7. CDR1 and CDR2 from the germline V gene are SEHNR and FQNEAQ (reference sequence). This CDR3 has 13 residues. CDR3 sequence reads: CASSPRGPVEQYF. The CDR3 DNA follows: TGTGCCAGCAGCCCTAGGGGGCCGGTCGAGCAGTACTTC.

This chain links TRBV5-1 with TRBJ2-5; D is perhaps TRBD1 (7 bases). V lost 0 bases, J lost 4 bases, and 13 bases lay in between. Germline values: CDR1 SGHRS, CDR2 YFSETQ. The CDR3 consists of 15 residues. The CDR3 DNA reads TGCGCCAGCAGCTTGGTGGGCCAGGGGGGAGAGACCCAGTACTTC. This sequence encodes CASSLVGQGGETQYF.

This chain links TRBV11-2 with TRBJ2-6; D remains unclear. Trimming cost V 1 base and J 2 bases, with 6 bases left between them. This CDR3 region has 15 residues. Germline CDR1 SGHAT, CDR2 FQNNGV. The CDR3 sequence is CASSLGRAGANVLTF. CDR3 bases: TGTGCCAGCAGCTTAGGTAGGGCTGGGGCCAACGTCCTGACTTTC.

V and J are TRBV7-3 and TRBJ2-1, with 8 nucleotides matching TRBD2. The CDR3 totals 14 residues. The germline V gene has CDR1 SGHTA and CDR2 FQGTGA. V gave up 5 bases and J gave up 5 bases; unmatched junction bases: 5. CDR3 bases: TGTGCCAGCAGCCCCAGCGGGAGTAACAATGAGCAGTTCTTC. Translation gives CASSPSGSNNEQFF.

The rearrangement joins TRBV15 to TRBJ2-2, with D perhaps matching TRBD2 (5 bases). Trimming stripped 0 bases from V and 5 bases from J, with 19 bases between. This CDR3 is built from 18 residues. CDR1 is LNHNV and CDR2 is YYDKDF in the germline V gene (reference sequence). The CDR3 protein is CATSRDLGSLGQTGELFF. Here the CDR3 DNA reads TGTGCCACCAGCAGAGATTTGGGCTCACTAGGCCAGACCGGGGAGCTGTTTTTT. Using reference TRBV15 and TRBJ2-2 for the parts outside the CDR3, the full variable domain is DAMVIQNPRYQVTQFGKPVTLSCSQTLNHNVMYWYQQKSSQAPKLLFHYYDKDFNNEADTPDNFQSRRPNTSFCFLDIRSPGLGDTAMYLCATSRDLGSLGQTGELFFGEGSRLTVL.

The chain links TRBV4-2 to TRBJ2-1; D may be TRBD1 (5 bases). V dropped 0 bases and J dropped 9 bases, with 9 bases sitting between them. Per germline, CDR1 LGHNA and CDR2 YNFKEQ. CDR3 length: 13 residues. CDR3 sequence: CASSQDGAGEQFF. DNA of the CDR3: TGTGCCAGCAGCCAAGATGGGGCAGGTGAGCAGTTCTTC.

V usage is TRBV29-1 and J usage is TRBJ2-1; tentatively, D is TRBD2 (7 bases). Germline-derived CDR1 and CDR2 are SQVTM and ANQGSEA. This CDR3 comprises 16 residues. V lost 4 bases and J lost 0, with 16 bases in between. Here the CDR3 DNA reads TGCAGCGTTGCGGGGGGCCAACAGGGCTCCTACAATGAGCAGTTCTTC. Translated: CSVAGGQQGSYNEQFF.

V gene TRBV19 combines with J gene TRBJ1-1, with no clear D. Looked up from germline, CDR1 is LNHDA and CDR2 is SQIVND (reference sequence). This CDR3 spans 13 amino acids. Trimming took 5 bases from V and 0 from J, leaving 7 bases between them. The CDR3 reads CASSSVMNTEAFF. CDR3 sequence (DNA): TGTGCCAGTAGTTCGGTCATGAACACTGAAGCTTTCTTT.

The V gene is TRBV5-1, the J gene TRBJ2-4; D is unclear. Matching the DNA end better, TRBJ2-7 makes the J call doubtful. The CDR3 has 14 amino acids. Germline V CDR1 and CDR2: SGHRS, YFSETQ. DNA for the CDR3: TGCGCCAGCAGCCCGGACCGACCCTCCTACGAGCAGTACTTC. Translated, it gives CASSPDRPSYEQYF.

The chain carries TRBV27 and TRBJ1-2; a weak D match, TRBD1 (6 bases). The CDR3 covers 14 residues. Trimming removed 7 bases at V and 4 bases at J, with 16 bases between. The germline V gene has CDR1 MNHEY and CDR2 SMNVEV (reference sequence). The CDR3 protein is CASTPRGPGYGYTF. In nucleotides, the CDR3 is TGTGCCAGCACCCCCCGGGGGCCCGGCTATGGCTACACCTTC.

The chain joins TRBV5-3 to TRBJ2-7, with 9 bases fitting TRBD2. TRBV5-3 falls under the ORF class, with uncertain function. With V trimmed by 0 bases and J by 5 bases, 12 bases remained unmatched. This CDR3 spans 17 amino acids. The CDR3 region is CARSLAFSSGSLDEQYF. CDR3 bases: TGTGCCAGAAGCTTGGCCTTTAGTAGCGGGAGCCTGGACGAGCAGTACTTC.

The chain employs TRBV18 and TRBJ1-4; a possible D gene is TRBD1 (6 bases). V lost 5 bases and J 7 bases, leaving 14 bases between the germline ends. The CDR3 sequence is 14 residues long. Germline CDR1 KGHSH, CDR2 LQKENI. In nucleotides, the CDR3 is TGTGCCAGCTCAGAGACAGGCTCGGGTGAAAAACTGTTTTTT. Protein: CASSETGSGEKLFF.

The chain joins TRBV5-5 to TRBJ2-5; TRBD1 matches 9 bases. V lost 7 bases and J lost 6; bases outside the gene matches: 7. The germline CDR1 and CDR2 sequences are SGHKS and YYEKEE (reference sequence). The length of the CDR3 is 13 residues. DNA for the CDR3: TGTGCCAGCGAAACCGGGACAGGGAAGACCCAGTACTTC. Translated, it gives CASETGTGKTQYF.

The sample holds a few counts of this clone. V gene TRBV6-1 combines with J gene TRBJ1-2; D not certain. With 1 base removed from V and 0 bases from J, the gap between germline ends came to 9 bases. The CDR3 sequence is 15 residues long. CDR1 MNHNS and CDR2 SASEGT come from the germline V gene. For the CDR3, the DNA is TGTGCCAGCAGTGAAGACAGCTTACCTAACTATGGCTACACCTTC. Translating it yields CASSEDSLPNYGYTF.

The CDR3 DNA is TGTGCCAGCAGCTTAACGTACGGGAGGGGAAGTGAGCAGTTCTTC. Residues: CASSLTYGRGSEQFF. V and J are TRBV7-3 and TRBJ2-1; 8 bases line up with TRBD2. The CDR3 totals 15 residues. V lost 0 bases and J lost 9; bases outside the gene matches: 7. CDR1 SGHTA and CDR2 FQGTGA come from the germline V gene.

This chain joins TRBV7-9 and TRBJ1-5; D is perhaps TRBD1 (5 bases). Germline values: CDR1 SEHNR, CDR2 FQNEAQ (reference sequence). The CDR3 sequence is 15 residues long. The V end lost 1 base, the J end lost 9 bases, and 16 bases lay between the germline ends. The CDR3 sequence is CASSLGGDLRGPQHF. The CDR3 nucleotides are TGTGCCAGCAGCTTAGGGGGGGATCTCCGGGGGCCCCAGCATTTT.